This T cell receptor beta chain was sequenced during a study of human T cells and chemical hapten exposure. Study information: Chiefly women, the patients showed alopecia areata, totalis or universalis.

V was pared by 1 base and J by 4 bases, with 14 bases between. The CDR3 has 16 residues. From germline, CDR1 is SGHTA and CDR2 FQGNSA. This clonotype was recorded a few times. The library gave individual cDNA molecules unique molecular identifiers. TCRdb analysed the RACE reads with MiXCR anew, one entry per CDR3 protein. This table holds around 92,000 distinct CDR3 sequences, roughly a tenth found once. Time point: pre-sensitization, week 0. Treatment of the sample: therapeutic diphenylcyclopropenone sensitization with weekly scalp DPC. Alopecia patients deemed DPC-suitable, aged 18 to 70, excluding pregnancy.

Sequencing used whole blood, obtained in connection with sensitization to the hapten diphenylcyclopropenone (DPC). The origin of this receptor is an older woman with alopecia areata. Some clones in this sample may be carry-over from other donors' samples. This chain joins TRBV7-2 and TRBJ1-5; D ambiguous. CDR3 sequence: CASSLGSWTGNQPQHF. The CDR3 DNA reads as TGTGCCAGCAGCTTAGGTAGTTGGACGGGAAATCAGCCCCAGCATTTT.